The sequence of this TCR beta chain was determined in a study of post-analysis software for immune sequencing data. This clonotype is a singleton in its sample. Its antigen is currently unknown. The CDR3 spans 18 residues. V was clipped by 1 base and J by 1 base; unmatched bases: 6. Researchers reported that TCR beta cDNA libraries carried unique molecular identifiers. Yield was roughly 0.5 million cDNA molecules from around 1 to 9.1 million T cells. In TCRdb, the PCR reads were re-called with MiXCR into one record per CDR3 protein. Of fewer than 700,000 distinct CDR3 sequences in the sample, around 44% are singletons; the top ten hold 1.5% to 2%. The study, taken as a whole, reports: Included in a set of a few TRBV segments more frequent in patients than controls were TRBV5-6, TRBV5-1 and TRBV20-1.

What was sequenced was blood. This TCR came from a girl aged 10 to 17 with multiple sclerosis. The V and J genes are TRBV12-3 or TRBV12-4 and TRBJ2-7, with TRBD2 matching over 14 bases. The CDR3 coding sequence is TGTGCCAGCAGTTTAGGGGGACTAGCGGGAGTTGGATCCTACGAGCAGTACTTC. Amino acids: CASSLGGLAGVGSYEQYF.